This passage covers 10 T cell receptor beta chains from one sample sequenced in a study of T-cell reconstitution after alpha-beta-depleted transplantation in children. Preparation of the TCRbeta library involved a method that used unique molecular identifiers. TCRdb re-derived calls from the PCR reads in MiXCR, one entry per CDR3 protein. The table has about 610,000 distinct CDR3 sequences, about 10% seen once. The input for sequencing was PBMCs from the stem cell graft donor, taken from the stem cell graft. These receptors were taken from a human donor who donated a stem cell graft to a child with acute myeloid leukemia.

Ten or more counts support this clonotype. CDR3 residues: CASSHRTGGSYEQYF. Here the CDR3 DNA reads TGTGCCAGCAGTCATAGGACAGGGGGCTCCTACGAGCAGTACTTC. The chain is built from TRBV12-3 or TRBV12-4 and TRBJ2-7; 10 bases line up with TRBD1. After removal of 5 bases from V and 0 bases from J, the junction contained 4 bases not matched to a gene. The CDR3 is made up of 15 amino acids.

With regard to this clonotype: At one of its ends the junction is not consistent with the germline gene, which may arise from a read error. The chain joins TRBV7-7 to TRBJ2-5; D may correspond to TRBD1 or TRBD2 (5 bases each). Germline loops: CDR1 SSHAT, CDR2 FNYEAQ (reference sequence). There are 15 residues in the CDR3. In DNA, the CDR3 is TGTGCTAGCAGCTTCACGGGGACCACCCAAGAGACCCAGTACTTC. This encodes CASSFTGTTQETQYF.

This clonotype was recorded many times. The chain combines TRBV29-1 with TRBJ2-7; 14 positions agree with TRBD2. The ends lost 4 bases at V and 4 bases at J; junction bases unmatched: 6. Germline V gene lookup returns CDR1 SQVTM and CDR2 ANQGSEA. This CDR3 has 15 amino acids. CDR3 loop: CSVVEGTSGRYEQYF. The CDR3, as DNA: TGCAGCGTTGTGGAAGGGACTAGCGGGAGATACGAGCAGTACTTC.

The CDR3 loop reads CASSRVYEQYF. CDR3 DNA: TGTGCCAGCAGTCGGGTCTACGAGCAGTACTTC. The genes are TRBV2 and TRBJ2-7; D call uncertain. V was shortened by 5 bases and J by 3 bases, with 5 bases between the two germline ends. Germline V lookup: CDR1 SNHLY, CDR2 FYNNEI. This CDR3 spans 11 amino acids.

CDR3 protein: CASSSGGRSYEQYF. In DNA form, the CDR3 reads TGTGCCAGCAGTTCAGGGGGGAGGTCCTACGAGCAGTACTTC. The chain has TRBV27 and TRBJ2-7, with D tentatively TRBD1 (7 bases). Germline CDR1 reads MNHEY; CDR2 reads SMNVEV (reference sequence). Trimming took 4 bases from V and 1 from J, leaving 11 bases between them. The CDR3 totals 14 residues.

At least ten counts were recorded for this clonotype. The rearrangement uses TRBV27 and TRBJ2-7; D is perhaps TRBD1 or TRBD2 (5 bases each). With 4 bases removed from V and 3 bases from J, the gap between germline ends came to 10 bases. CDR1 MNHEY and CDR2 SMNVEV come from the germline V gene (reference sequence). CDR3 length: 13 amino acids. The CDR3 bases are TGTGCCAGCAGTTGGGGACGGAGCTACGAGCAGTACTTC. This gives the protein CASSWGRSYEQYF.

J is TRBJ2-1 and V is TRBV18; TRBD2 is a possible D gene (6 bases). The CDR3 length is 16 residues. Between the trimmed V and J ends, which lost 1 base and 5 bases, there was a span of 15 bases. Germline-derived CDR1 and CDR2 are KGHSH and LQKENI. CDR3: CASSPRKVADNNEQFF. The CDR3 DNA reads as TGTGCCAGCTCACCACGAAAGGTAGCGGATAACAATGAGCAGTTCTTC.

V gene TRBV5-4 combines with J gene TRBJ1-4, with a possible D match to TRBD1 (5 bases). Germline-derived CDR1 and CDR2 are SGHNT and YYREEE (reference sequence). The CDR3 has 18 residues. With 2 bases removed from V and 2 bases from J, the gap between germline ends came to 19 bases. The chain's CDR3 is CASSFSIPAGSTNEKLFF. Written as DNA, the CDR3 is TGTGCCAGCAGCTTCTCTATTCCCGCAGGGAGTACTAATGAAAAACTGTTTTTT.

The chain couples TRBV7-8 to TRBJ1-4; D possibly corresponds to TRBD1 (5 bases). Trimming cost V 0 bases and J 8 bases, with 16 bases left between them. CDR3 length: 16 residues. Germline V gene lookup returns CDR1 SGHVS and CDR2 FQNEAQ. The CDR3 sequence: CASSLAVTGTGEKLFF. As DNA, the CDR3 is TGTGCCAGCAGCTTAGCGGTAACAGGTACCGGCGAAAAACTGTTTTTT.

The gene calls are TRBV18 and TRBJ2-1; possibly TRBD1 for D (6 bases). Germline CDR1 KGHSH, CDR2 LQKENI. Trimming cost V 2 bases and J 10 bases, with 12 bases left between them. The CDR3 has 13 amino acids. CDR3 in DNA: TGTGCCAGCTCACCAGGGTCAGGGGTCGAGCAGTTCTTC. Protein: CASSPGSGVEQFF.